The T cell receptor beta chain described here comes from a study of CD8 T cells in Susac syndrome (dated by TCRdb to between 2019 and 2020). Background on the whole study: The study used repertoire sequencing to test whether antigen drove CD8+ T cell activation and differentiation in Susac syndrome. Results the study describes overall, beyond this receptor: The TCR sequencing and HLA analysis was acknowledged to have included a relatively small number of individuals.

RNA was extracted with the RNeasy kit and 0.5 to 1 ug was reverse transcribed using random hexamers. TCR beta CDR3 regions were amplified with the immunoSEQ multiplex PCR assay covering 54 Vbeta and 13 Jbeta segments. Bias from PCR amplification was corrected by using a synthetic template baseline for primer optimization and for computational correction. As for the authors' bioinformatics: Reads were annotated to V, D and J genes according to IMGT and were analyzed with immunoSEQ Analyzer, with only productive sequences retained. Clonality was computed as one minus Shannon entropy normalized by log2 of the number of productive unique sequences. Public and private clones were assessed among the 100 most prevalent clones of each patient and control. Clones were defined as Susac-specific when absent from the healthy and MS cohorts, from fewer than 1,200 published viral clones and from other ImmuneACCESS disease sequences. Using fastp at Q25 and MiXCR, TCRdb reprocessed the public reads and kept productive beta chains. One record per CDR3 amino acid sequence lists the most common genes and DNA. None of the V and J calls come from the authors' own analysis; TCRdb made them. The sample includes some 160,000 distinct CDR3 sequences, with about 90% observed a single time. Approximately 0.075% of the sample goes to the ten largest clones.

From the germline V gene, CDR1 is LGHNA and CDR2 is YNFKEQ. From the cysteine through the phenylalanine, the CDR3 covers 14 amino acids. The sequence is cut down to CDR3 DNA, 42 bases in frame from base 1. Trimming at the junction amounts to 0 bases on V and 2 bases on J, and the germline ends lie 8 bases apart. Comments on this clonotype: This clone's antigen is unknown. Per-base qualities were not stored, and no clone one base away is much larger.

Peripheral blood CD8+ and CD4+ T cells from healthy donors, Susac syndrome patients and multiple sclerosis patients were profiled using high-throughput TCR beta sequencing. The healthy donors served as controls matched for age and sex. Bulk CD8+ and CD4+ T cells were purified magnetically by negative isolation, whereas CD8+ TEMRA cells were enriched by FACS. Blood was collected in EDTA tubes and processed within 24 hours, with PBMCs isolated through density gradient centrifugation. PBMCs intended for TCR sequencing were frozen in liquid nitrogen and were later thawed in a 37 degrees C water bath. Purity of sorted or isolated CD4+, CD8+ and CD8+ TEMRA cells was at least 90%.

The rearranged chain carries TRBV4-2 and TRBJ2-7; perhaps TRBD2 is the D gene, with 6 bases matching. This receptor was obtained from a human donor in good health. The specimen sequenced was CD4+ T cells from PBMCs. DNA sequence: TGTGCCAGCAGCCAAGAATCTAGCGCCTACGAGCAGTACTTC. Its translation is CASSQESSAYEQYF.